This T cell receptor (beta chain) was profiled in a study of glioma-infiltrating T cells after dendritic cell vaccination. On the study more broadly: Dendritic cell vaccination trial patients had either newly diagnosed or recurrent glioblastoma. Monocyte-derived dendritic cells, cultured about 7 days with IL-4 and GM-CSF, were pulsed with autologous tumor lysate. General study results and limits: Few patients contributed both blood and tumor specimens.

As to this clone: Its specificity is unknown.

Time point reported: after dendritic cell vaccination, including at tumor progression/relapse. None of the glioblastoma patients had an isocitrate dehydrogenase mutation. Trimming at V came to 4 bases and at J to 5 bases, leaving 5 bases not matched to a gene. This CDR3 is built from 16 residues. Germline CDR1 SGHNT, CDR2 YYREEE (reference sequence). TCRdb's table, derived via immunoSEQ multiplex PCR, lists solely in-frame clones and lacks some. Among 65,000 or so clones, roughly nine tenths were seen once, and the ten largest hold about 9.9%. The sequence was obtained from a human donor with glioblastoma. Sequenced here: blood, sampled after dendritic cell vaccination. This sequence joins TRBV5-4 and TRBJ2-1, with 14 bases that match TRBD2. CDR3 bases: TGTGCCAGCAGCGTACCGGGACTAGCGGGAGACAATGAGCAGTTCTTC. Its protein is CASSVPGLAGDNEQFF.